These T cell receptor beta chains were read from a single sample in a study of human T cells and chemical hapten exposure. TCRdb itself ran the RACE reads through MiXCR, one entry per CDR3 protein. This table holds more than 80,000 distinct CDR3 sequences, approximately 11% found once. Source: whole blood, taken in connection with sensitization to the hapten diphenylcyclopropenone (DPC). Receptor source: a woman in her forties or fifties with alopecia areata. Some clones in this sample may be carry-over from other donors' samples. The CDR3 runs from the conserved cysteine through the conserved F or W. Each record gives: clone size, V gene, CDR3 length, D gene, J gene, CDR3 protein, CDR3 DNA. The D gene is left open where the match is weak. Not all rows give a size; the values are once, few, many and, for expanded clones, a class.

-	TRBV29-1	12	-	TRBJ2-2	CSAGELTGELFF	TGCAGCGCCGGGGAACTGACCGGGGAGCTGTTTTTT
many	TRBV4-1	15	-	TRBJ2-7	CASSQEGNRAYEQYF	TGCGCCAGCAGCCAAGAAGGTAACAGGGCCTACGAGCAGTACTTC
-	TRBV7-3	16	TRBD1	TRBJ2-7	CASSPRTGPRGYEQYF	TGTGCCAGCAGCCCCCGGACAGGGCCTAGGGGGTACGAGCAGTACTTC
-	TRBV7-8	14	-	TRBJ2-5	CASSLAPAQETQYF	TGTGCCAGCAGCTTAGCGCCGGCCCAAGAGACCCAGTACTTC
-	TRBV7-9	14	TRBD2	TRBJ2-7	CASSPREGEDEQYF	TGTGCCAGCAGCCCCCGGGAGGGGGAGGACGAGCAGTACTTC
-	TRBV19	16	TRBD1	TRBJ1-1	CASSRQGVSSWTEAFF	TGTGCCAGTAGCAGACAGGGAGTTTCGAGCTGGACTGAAGCTTTCTTT
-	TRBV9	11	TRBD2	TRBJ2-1	CASGRAHEQFF	TGTGCCAGCGGGAGGGCCCATGAGCAGTTCTTC
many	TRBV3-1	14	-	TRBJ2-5	CASSQGAGKETQYF	TGTGCCAGCAGCCAAGGGGCAGGAAAAGAGACCCAGTACTTC
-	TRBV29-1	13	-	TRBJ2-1	CSVPGPPQGEQFF	TGCAGCGTTCCAGGCCCCCCACAAGGGGAGCAGTTCTTC
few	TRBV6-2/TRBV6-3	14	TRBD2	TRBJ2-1	CASSYPAGGNEQFF	TGTGCCAGCAGTTACCCAGCGGGAGGCAATGAGCAGTTCTTC
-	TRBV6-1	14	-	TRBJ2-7	CASRVQDISYEQYF	TGTGCCAGCAGGGTTCAAGACATTTCCTACGAGCAGTACTTC
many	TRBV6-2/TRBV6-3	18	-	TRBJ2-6	CASSYETGRFSGANVLTF	TGTGCCAGCAGTTACGAGACAGGGAGGTTCTCTGGGGCCAACGTCCTGACTTTC
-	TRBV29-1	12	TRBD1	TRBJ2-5	CSVSGGRETQYF	TGCAGCGTTTCAGGGGGCCGCGAGACCCAGTACTTC
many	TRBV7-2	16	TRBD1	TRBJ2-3	CASSSGGGKSTDTQYF	TGTGCCAGCAGCTCAGGGGGCGGCAAGAGCACAGATACGCAGTATTTT
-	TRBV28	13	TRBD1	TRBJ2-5	CASGQGTAKTQYF	TGTGCCAGCGGACAGGGAACTGCGAAGACCCAGTACTTC
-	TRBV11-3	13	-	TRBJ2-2	CASSLVETGELFF	TGTGCCAGCAGCTTAGTGGAGACCGGGGAGCTGTTTTTT
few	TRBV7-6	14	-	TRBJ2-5	CARPEPDAKETQYF	TGTGCCAGGCCAGAACCGGACGCGAAAGAGACCCAGTACTTC